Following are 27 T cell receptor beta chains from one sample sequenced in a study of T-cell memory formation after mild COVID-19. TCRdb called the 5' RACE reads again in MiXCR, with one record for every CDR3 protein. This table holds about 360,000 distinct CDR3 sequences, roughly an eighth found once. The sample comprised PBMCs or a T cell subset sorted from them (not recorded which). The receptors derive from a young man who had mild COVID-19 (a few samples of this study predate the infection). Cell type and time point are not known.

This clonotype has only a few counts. The CDR3 region is CASSQEWGSNQPQHF. The CDR3 DNA is TGCGCCAGCAGCCAAGAGTGGGGTAGCAATCAGCCCCAGCATTTT. J is TRBJ1-5 and V is TRBV4-3; D unresolved. CDR1 LGHNA and CDR2 YSLEER come from the germline V gene. The CDR3 totals 15 residues. V shed 0 bases and J shed 0 bases, with 6 bases lying between them.

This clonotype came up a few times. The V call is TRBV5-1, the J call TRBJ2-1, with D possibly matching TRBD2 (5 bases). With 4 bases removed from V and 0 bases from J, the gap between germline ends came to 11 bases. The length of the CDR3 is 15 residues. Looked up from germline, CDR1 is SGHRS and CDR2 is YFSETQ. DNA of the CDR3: TGCGCCAGCAGCCCAGCGGAGAGCTCCTACAATGAGCAGTTCTTC. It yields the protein CASSPAESSYNEQFF.

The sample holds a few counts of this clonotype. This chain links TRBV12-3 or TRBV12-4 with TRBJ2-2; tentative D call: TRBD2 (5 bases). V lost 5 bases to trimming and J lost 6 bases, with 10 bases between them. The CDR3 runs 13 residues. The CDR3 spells CASSPGVAGELFF. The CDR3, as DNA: TGTGCCAGCAGTCCCGGGGTCGCCGGGGAGCTGTTTTTT.

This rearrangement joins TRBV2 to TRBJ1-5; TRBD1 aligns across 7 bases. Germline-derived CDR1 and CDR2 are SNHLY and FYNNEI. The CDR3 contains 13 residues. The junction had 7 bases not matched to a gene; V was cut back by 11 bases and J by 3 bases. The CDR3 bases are TGTGCCGTCTTACAGGGGCTCAATCAGCCCCAGCATTTT. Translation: CAVLQGLNQPQHF.

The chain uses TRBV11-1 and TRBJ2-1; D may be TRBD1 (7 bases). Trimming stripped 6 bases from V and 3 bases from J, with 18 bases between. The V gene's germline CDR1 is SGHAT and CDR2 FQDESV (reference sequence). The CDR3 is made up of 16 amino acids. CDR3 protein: CASRPGQAGYYNEQFF. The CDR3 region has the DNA TGTGCCAGCAGACCAGGACAGGCGGGGTACTACAATGAGCAGTTCTTC.

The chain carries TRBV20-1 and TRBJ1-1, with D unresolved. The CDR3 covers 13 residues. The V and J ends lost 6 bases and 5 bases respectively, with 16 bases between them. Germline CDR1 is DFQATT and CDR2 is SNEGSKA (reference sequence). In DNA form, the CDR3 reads TGCAGTGCGCCCGACGACGATGGTACTGAAGCTTTCTTT. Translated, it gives CSAPDDDGTEAFF.

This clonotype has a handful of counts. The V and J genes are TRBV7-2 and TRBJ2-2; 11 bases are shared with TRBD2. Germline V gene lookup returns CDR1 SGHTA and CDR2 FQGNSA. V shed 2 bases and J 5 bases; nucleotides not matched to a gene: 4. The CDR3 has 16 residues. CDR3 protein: CASSLLPSGGTGELFF. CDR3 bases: TGTGCCAGCAGCTTATTGCCTAGCGGGGGGACCGGGGAGCTGTTTTTT.

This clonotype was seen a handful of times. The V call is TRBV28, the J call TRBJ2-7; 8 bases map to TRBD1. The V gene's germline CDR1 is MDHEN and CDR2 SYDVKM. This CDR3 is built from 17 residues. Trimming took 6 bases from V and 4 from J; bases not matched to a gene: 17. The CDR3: CASSRPGRGRLTYEQYV. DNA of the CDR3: TGTGCCAGCAGCCGTCCGGGCAGGGGGCGTTTGACATACGAGCAGTACGTC.

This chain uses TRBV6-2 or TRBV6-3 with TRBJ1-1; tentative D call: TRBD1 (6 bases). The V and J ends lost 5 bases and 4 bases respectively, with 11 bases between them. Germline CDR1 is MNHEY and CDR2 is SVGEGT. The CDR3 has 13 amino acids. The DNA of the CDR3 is TGTGCCAGCAGTACCCAACAGGGCACTGAAGCTTTCTTT. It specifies CASSTQQGTEAFF.

CDR3 protein: CAMLTLESSGANVLTF. The CDR3 nucleotides read TGTGCCATGTTGACACTGGAGAGCTCTGGGGCCAACGTCCTGACTTTC. The chain links TRBV2 to TRBJ2-6; D is undetermined. CDR1 is SNHLY, CDR2 FYNNEI, per germline. Trimming left V 10 bases short and J 0 bases short, with 16 bases between. The CDR3 extends over 16 amino acids.

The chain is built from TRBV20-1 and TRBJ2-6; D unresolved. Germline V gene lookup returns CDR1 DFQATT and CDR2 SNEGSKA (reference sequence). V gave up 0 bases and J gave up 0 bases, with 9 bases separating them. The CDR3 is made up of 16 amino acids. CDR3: CSARDPSASGANVLTF. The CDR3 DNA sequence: TGCAGTGCTAGAGATCCTTCGGCCTCTGGGGCCAACGTCCTGACTTTC.

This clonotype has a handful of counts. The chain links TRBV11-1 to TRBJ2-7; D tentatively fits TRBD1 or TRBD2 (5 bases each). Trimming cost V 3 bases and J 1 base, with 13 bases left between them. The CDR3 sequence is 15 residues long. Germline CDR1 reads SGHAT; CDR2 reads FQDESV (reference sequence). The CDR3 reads CASSFGTEMSYEQYF. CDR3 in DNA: TGTGCCAGCAGCTTTGGGACGGAGATGTCCTACGAGCAGTACTTC.

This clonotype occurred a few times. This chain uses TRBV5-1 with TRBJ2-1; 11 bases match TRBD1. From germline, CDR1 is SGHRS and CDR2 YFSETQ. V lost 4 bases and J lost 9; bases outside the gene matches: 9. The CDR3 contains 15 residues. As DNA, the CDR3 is TGCGCCAGCAGCCCCCCTGGGACAGGGGGAGCTGAGCAGTTCTTC. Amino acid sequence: CASSPPGTGGAEQFF.

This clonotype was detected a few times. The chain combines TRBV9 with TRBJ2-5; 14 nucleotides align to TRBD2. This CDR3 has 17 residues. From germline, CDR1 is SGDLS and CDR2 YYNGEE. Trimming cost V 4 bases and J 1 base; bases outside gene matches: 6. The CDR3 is CASSLGLAGVLQETQYF. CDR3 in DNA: TGTGCCAGCAGCTTGGGACTAGCGGGGGTTCTCCAAGAGACCCAGTACTTC.

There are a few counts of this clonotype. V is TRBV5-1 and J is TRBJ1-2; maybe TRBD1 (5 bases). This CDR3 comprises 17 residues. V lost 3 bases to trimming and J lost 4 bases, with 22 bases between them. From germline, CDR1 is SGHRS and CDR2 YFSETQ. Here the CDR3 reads CASSSAPEGRFTYGYTF. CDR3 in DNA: TGCGCCAGCAGCTCGGCTCCTGAGGGGCGCTTTACCTATGGCTACACCTTC.

The DNA for the CDR3 is TGTGCCAGCAGTAGCGGGAACCTTAAGAATGAAAAACTGTTTTTT. It yields the protein CASSSGNLKNEKLFF. The rearrangement links TRBV12-3 or TRBV12-4 to TRBJ1-4, with no clear D. This CDR3 spans 15 amino acids. The V end was cut by 5 bases, the J end by 5 bases, with 15 bases between.

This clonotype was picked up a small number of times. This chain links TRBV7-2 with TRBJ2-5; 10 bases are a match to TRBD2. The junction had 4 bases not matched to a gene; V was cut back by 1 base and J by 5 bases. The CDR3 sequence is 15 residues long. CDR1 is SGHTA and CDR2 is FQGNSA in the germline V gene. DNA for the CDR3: TGTGCCAGCAGCTTAGTTAGCGGGGGGCCGGAGACCCAGTACTTC. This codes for CASSLVSGGPETQYF.

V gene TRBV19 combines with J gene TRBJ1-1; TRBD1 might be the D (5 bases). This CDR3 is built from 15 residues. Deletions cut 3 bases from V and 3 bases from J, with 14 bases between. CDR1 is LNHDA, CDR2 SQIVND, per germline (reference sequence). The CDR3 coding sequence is TGTGCCAGTAGTATTCTGGCAGGGTCACACACTGAAGCTTTCTTT. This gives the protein CASSILAGSHTEAFF. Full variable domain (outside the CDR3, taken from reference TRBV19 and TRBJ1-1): DGGITQSPKYLFRKEGQNVTLSCEQNLNHDAMYWYRQDPGQGLRLIYYSQIVNDFQKGDIAEGYSVSREKKESFPLTVTSAQKNPTAFYLCASSILAGSHTEAFFGQGTRLTVV.

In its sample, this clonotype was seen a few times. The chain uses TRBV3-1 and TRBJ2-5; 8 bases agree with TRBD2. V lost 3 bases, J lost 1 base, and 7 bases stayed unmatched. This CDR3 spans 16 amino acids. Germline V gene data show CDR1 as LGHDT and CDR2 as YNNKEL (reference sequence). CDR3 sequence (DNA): TGTGCCAGCAGCCATACGATTACTAGCGGCCAAGAGACCCAGTACTTC. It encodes CASSHTITSGQETQYF.

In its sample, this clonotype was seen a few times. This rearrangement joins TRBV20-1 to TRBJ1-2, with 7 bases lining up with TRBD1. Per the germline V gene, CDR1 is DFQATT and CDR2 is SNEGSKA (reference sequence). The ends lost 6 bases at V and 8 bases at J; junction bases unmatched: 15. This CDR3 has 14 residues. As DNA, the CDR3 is TGCAGTGCGTATCCCAGGGGGAGAAGAGAAGGCTACACCTTC. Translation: CSAYPRGRREGYTF.

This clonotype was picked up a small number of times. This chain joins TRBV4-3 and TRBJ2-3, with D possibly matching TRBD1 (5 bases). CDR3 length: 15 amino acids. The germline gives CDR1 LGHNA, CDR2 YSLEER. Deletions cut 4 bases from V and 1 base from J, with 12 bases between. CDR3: CASSPQGGRTDTQYF. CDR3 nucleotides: TGCGCCAGCAGCCCCCAGGGTGGCCGCACAGATACGCAGTATTTT.

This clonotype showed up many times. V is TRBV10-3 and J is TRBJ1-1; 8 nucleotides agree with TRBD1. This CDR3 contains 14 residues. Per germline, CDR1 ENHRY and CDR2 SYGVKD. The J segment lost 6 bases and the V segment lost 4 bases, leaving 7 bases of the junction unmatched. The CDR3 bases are TGTGCCATCAGTGGACAGGGGCTAGTCGCTGAAGCTTTCTTT. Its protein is CAISGQGLVAEAFF.

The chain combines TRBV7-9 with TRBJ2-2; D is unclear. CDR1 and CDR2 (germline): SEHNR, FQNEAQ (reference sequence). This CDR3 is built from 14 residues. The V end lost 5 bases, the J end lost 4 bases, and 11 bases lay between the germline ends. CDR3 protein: CASSRLGATGELFF. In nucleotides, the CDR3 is TGTGCCAGCAGCCGACTGGGTGCCACCGGGGAGCTGTTTTTT.

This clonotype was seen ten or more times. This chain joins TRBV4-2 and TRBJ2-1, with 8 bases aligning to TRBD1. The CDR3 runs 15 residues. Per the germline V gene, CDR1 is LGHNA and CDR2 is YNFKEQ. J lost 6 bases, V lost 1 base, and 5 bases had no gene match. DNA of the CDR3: TGTGCCAGCAGCCAAGCCAGGGGGCGGATCAATGAGCAGTTCTTC. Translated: CASSQARGRINEQFF.

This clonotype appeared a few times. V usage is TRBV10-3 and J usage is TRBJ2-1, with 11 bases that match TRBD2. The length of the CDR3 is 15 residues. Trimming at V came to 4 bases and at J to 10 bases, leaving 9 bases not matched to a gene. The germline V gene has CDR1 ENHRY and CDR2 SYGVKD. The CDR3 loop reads CAISGIAGGPHEQFF. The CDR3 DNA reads TGTGCCATCAGTGGCATAGCGGGGGGGCCGCACGAGCAGTTCTTC.

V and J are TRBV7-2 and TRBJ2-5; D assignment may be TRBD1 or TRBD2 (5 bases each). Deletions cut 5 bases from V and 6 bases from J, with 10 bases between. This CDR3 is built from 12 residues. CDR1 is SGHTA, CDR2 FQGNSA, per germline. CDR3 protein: CASSPMGQTQYF. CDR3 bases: TGTGCCAGCAGCCCAATGGGACAGACCCAGTACTTC. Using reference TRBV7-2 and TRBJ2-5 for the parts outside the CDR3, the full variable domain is GAGVSQSPSNKVTEKGKDVELRCDPISGHTALYWYRQSLGQGLEFLIYFQGNSAPDKSGLPSDRFSAERTGGSVSTLTIQRTQQEDSAVYLCASSPMGQTQYFGPGTRLLVL.

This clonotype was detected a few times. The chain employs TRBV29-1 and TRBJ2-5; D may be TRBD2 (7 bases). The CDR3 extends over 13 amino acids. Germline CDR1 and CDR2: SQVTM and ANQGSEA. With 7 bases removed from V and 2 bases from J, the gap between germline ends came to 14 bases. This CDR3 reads CSARGAQQETQYF. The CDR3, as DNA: TGCAGCGCCCGGGGGGCTCAACAAGAGACCCAGTACTTC.